This T cell receptor (beta chain) was identified in a study of human T cells and chemical hapten exposure. Findings of the study overall: Patch test score was positively correlated with the counts of PT1 expanded TCRs. Relative to controls, expanded TCRs formed significantly more large CDR3 similarity clusters. High-frequency TCRs, those above 1 in 1000, stayed the same after DPC sensitization.

V lost 1 base, J lost 7 bases, and 9 bases lay in between. CDR1 is LGHNA, CDR2 YSLEER, per germline. This CDR3 has 13 residues. TCRdb re-called the RACE reads through MiXCR, storing one row per CDR3 protein. In the table there are some 99,000 distinct CDR3 sequences, roughly a tenth of which are singletons. This clonotype was recorded at least ten times. Its antigen remains unidentified. The time point here: patch test 2, 6 weeks after DPC sensitization. The treatment: therapeutic diphenylcyclopropenone sensitization with weekly scalp DPC. Every patch test was put on after a blood sample was taken. The receptor comes from a woman aged 40 to 50 with alopecia areata. Some clones in this sample may be carry-over from other donors' samples. The sequencing used whole blood, collected in connection with sensitization to the hapten diphenylcyclopropenone (DPC). J is TRBJ2-3 and V is TRBV4-3, with D perhaps TRBD2 (5 bases). The CDR3, as DNA: TGCGCCAGCAGCCAAGCAGAGGGTAATACGCAGTATTTT. The encoded protein is CASSQAEGNTQYF.